Listed here is a single T cell receptor (beta chain). Its antigen is not identified. The data originate from a study of cytomegalovirus exposure and HLA in healthy donors. General study results and limits: Usually a TCR sequence was rare, but some public TCRs were found in many donors. By a later analysis, the bulk of CMV-associated TCR beta chains appeared HLA-restricted. Productive status was seen about 90% or about 30% of the time for most TCR beta V segments in an earlier analysis.

It was with 60 Vbeta and 13 Jbeta primers that the PCR ran. The method was immunoSEQ multiplex PCR; TCRdb's version includes in-frame clones alone and lacks a portion of them. Here the sample spans 130,000 or so clones, less than 85% being singletons. The CDR3 runs 16 residues. Germline values: CDR1 LNHDA, CDR2 SQIVND (reference sequence). Germline trimming cut 1 base from V and 4 bases from J; bases unmatched to any gene: 7. Sequencing input: PBMCs. The gene calls are TRBV19 and TRBJ2-3, with 8 bases that match TRBD2. The source is a woman in her thirties or forties in good health and CMV-seropositive. The CDR3 DNA reads as TGTGCCAGTAGTATAGTGAGCGGGAGATTCTCAGATACGCAGTATTTT. Amino acid sequence: CASSIVSGRFSDTQYF.